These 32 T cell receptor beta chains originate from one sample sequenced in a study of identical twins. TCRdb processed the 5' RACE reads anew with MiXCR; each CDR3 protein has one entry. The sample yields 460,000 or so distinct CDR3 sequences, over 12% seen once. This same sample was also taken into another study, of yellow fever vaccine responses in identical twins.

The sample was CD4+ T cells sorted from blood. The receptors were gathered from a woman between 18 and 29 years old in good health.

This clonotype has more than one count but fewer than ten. In DNA form, the CDR3 reads TGTGCCAGCAGCAGACGACAGGGAAGTGAAGCTTTCTTT. Translating gives CASSRRQGSEAFF. This chain uses TRBV9 with TRBJ1-1, with 7 bases identical to TRBD1. With V trimmed by 4 bases and J by 7 bases, 7 bases remained unmatched. This CDR3 is built from 13 residues. The germline gives CDR1 SGDLS, CDR2 YYNGEE.

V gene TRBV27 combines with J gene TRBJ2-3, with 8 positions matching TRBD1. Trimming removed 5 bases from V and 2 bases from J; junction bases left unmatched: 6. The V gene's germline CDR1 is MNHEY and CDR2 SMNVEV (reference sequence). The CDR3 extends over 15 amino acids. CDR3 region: CASSRWTGNTDTQYF. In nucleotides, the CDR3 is TGTGCCAGCAGTCGTTGGACAGGGAACACAGATACGCAGTATTTT.

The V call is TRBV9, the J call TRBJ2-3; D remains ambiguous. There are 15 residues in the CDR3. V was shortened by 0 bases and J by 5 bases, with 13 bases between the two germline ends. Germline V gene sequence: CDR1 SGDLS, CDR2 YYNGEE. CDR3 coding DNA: TGTGCCAGCAGCGTAGCGGGCCGGGTGGGAGATACGCAGTATTTT. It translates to CASSVAGRVGDTQYF.

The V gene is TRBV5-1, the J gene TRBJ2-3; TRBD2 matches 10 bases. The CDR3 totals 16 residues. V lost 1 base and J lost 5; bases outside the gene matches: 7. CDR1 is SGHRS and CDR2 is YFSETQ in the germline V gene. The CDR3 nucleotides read TGCGCCAGCAGCTTGCGTCCAGCGGGGGGGCAAGATACGCAGTATTTT. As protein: CASSLRPAGGQDTQYF.

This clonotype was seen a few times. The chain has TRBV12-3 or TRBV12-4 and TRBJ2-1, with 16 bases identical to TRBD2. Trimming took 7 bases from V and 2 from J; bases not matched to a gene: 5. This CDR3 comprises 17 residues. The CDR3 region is CASKGTSGRAPYNEQFF. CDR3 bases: TGTGCCAGCAAAGGGACTAGCGGGAGGGCCCCCTACAATGAGCAGTTCTTC.

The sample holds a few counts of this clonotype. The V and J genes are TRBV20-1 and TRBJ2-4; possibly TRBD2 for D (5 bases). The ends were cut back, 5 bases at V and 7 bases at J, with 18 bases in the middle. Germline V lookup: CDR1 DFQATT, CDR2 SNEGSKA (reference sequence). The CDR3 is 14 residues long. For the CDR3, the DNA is TGCAGTGCTTTTCCCCCACTAGGAAGGAACATTCAGTACTTC. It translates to CSAFPPLGRNIQYF.

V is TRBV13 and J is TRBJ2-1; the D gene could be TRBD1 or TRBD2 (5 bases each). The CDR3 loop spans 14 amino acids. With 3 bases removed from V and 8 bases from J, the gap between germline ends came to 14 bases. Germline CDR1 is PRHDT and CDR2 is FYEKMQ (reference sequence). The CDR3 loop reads CASSFGASTHEQFF. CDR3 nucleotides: TGTGCCAGCAGCTTTGGGGCTAGCACCCATGAGCAGTTCTTC. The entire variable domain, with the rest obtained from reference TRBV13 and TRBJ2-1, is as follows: AAGVIQSPRHLIKEKRETATLKCYPIPRHDTVYWYQQGPGQDPQFLISFYEKMQSDKGSIPDRFSAQQFSDYHSELNMSSLELGDSALYFCASSFGASTHEQFFGPGTRLTVL.

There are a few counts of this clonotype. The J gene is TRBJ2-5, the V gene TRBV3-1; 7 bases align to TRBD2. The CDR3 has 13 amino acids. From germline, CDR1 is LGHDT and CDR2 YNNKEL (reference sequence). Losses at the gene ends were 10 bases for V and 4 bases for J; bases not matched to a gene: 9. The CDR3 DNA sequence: TGTGCCACCGAAGTGTGGGGGGGAGAGACCCAGTACTTC. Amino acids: CATEVWGGETQYF.

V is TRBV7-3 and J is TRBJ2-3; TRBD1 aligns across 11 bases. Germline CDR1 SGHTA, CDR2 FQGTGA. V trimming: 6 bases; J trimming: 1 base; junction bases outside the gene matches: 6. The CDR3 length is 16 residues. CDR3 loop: CASSLDRGRGTDTQYF. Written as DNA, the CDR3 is TGTGCCAGCAGTCTGGACAGGGGGCGTGGCACAGATACGCAGTATTTT.

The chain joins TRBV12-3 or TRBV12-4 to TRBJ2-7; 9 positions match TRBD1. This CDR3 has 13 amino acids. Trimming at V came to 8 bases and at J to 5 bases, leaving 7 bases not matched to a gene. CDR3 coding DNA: TGTGCCAGCCGCCGGGACAGGGCAAACGAGCAGTACTTC. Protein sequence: CASRRDRANEQYF.

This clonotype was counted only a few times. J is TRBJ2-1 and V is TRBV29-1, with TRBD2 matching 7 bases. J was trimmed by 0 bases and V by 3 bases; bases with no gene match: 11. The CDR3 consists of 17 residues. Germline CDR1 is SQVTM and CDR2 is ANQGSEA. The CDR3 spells CSVEQFGGGGSYNEQFF. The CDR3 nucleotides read TGCAGCGTTGAGCAGTTCGGCGGCGGGGGCTCCTACAATGAGCAGTTCTTC.

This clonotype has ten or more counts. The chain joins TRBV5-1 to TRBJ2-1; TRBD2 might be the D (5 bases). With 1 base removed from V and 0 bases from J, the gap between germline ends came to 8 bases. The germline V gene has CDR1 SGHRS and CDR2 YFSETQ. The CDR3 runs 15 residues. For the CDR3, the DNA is TGCGCCAGCAGCTTGAGAGGGAGCTCCTACAATGAGCAGTTCTTC. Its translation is CASSLRGSSYNEQFF.

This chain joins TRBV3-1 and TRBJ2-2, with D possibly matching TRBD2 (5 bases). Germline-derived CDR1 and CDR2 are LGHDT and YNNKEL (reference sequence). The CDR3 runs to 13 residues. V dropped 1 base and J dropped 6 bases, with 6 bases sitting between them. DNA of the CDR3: TGTGCCAGCAGCCAAGTTAGCGCCGGGGAGCTGTTTTTT. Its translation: CASSQVSAGELFF.

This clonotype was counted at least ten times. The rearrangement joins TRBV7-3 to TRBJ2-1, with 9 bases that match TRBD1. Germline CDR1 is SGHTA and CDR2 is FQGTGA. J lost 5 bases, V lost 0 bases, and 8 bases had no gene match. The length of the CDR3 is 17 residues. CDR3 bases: TGTGCCAGCAGCTTAACTCGGGGGACAGGGCCTAACAATGAGCAGTTCTTC. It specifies CASSLTRGTGPNNEQFF.

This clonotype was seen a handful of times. DNA for the CDR3: TGCGCCAGCAGACAGGGAAGTGCAGAGACCCAGTACTTC. This sequence encodes CASRQGSAETQYF. This chain joins TRBV5-1 and TRBJ2-5; D possibly corresponds to TRBD1 (6 bases). There are 13 residues in the CDR3. Per the germline V gene, CDR1 is SGHRS and CDR2 is YFSETQ. The V and J ends lost 5 bases and 4 bases respectively, with 12 bases between them.

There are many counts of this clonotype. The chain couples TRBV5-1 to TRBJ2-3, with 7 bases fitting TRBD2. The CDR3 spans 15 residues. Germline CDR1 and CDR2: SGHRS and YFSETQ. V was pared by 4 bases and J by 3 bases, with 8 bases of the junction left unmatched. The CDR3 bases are TGCGCCAGCAGCGTCAGAGCGGGATCGACAGATACGCAGTATTTT. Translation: CASSVRAGSTDTQYF.

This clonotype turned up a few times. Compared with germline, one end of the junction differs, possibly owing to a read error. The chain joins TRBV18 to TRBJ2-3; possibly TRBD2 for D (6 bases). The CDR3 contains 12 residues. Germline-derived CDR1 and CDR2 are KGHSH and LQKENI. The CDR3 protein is CASSPRGADPLF. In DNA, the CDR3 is TGTGCCAGCTCACCTCGCGGGGCCGATCCTCTATTT.

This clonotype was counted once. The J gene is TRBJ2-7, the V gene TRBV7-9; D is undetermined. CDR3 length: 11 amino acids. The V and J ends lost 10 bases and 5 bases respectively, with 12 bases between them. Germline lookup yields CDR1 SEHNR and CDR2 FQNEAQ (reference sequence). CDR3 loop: CANERGDEQYF. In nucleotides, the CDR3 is TGTGCCAACGAGAGAGGCGACGAGCAGTACTTC.

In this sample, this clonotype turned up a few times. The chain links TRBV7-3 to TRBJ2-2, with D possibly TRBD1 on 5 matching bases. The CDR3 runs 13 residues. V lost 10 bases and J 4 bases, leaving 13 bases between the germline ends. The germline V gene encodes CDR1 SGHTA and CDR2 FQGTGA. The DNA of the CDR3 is TGTGCCACCACGTGGGGCGGCACCGGGGAGCTGTTTTTT. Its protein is CATTWGGTGELFF.

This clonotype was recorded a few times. The chain's CDR3 is CASSFRTGFNSYGYTF. CDR3 coding DNA: TGTGCCAGCAGTTTTCGGACAGGGTTTAATAGCTATGGCTACACCTTC. The chain is built from TRBV12-3 or TRBV12-4 and TRBJ1-2; 8 positions agree with TRBD1. Unmatched junction bases numbered 10, after V lost 3 bases and J lost 4 bases. This CDR3 contains 16 residues.

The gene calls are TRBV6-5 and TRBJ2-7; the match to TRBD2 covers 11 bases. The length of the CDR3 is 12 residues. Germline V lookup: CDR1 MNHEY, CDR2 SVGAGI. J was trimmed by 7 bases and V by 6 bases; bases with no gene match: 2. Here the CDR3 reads CASRRLAGEQYF. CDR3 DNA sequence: TGTGCCAGCAGAAGACTAGCGGGGGAGCAGTACTTC.

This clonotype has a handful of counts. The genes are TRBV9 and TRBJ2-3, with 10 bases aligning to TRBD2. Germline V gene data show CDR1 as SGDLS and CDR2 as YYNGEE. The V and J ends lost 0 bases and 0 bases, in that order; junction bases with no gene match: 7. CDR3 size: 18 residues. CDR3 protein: CASSVESGTSVSTDTQYF. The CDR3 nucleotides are TGTGCCAGCAGCGTAGAAAGCGGGACTAGCGTTAGCACAGATACGCAGTATTTT.

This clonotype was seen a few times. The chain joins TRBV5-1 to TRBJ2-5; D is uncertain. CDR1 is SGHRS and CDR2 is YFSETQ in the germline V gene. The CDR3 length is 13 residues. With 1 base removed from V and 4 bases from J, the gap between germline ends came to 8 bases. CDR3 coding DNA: TGCGCCAGCAGCTTGTTAGTGGGAGAGACCCAGTACTTC. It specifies CASSLLVGETQYF. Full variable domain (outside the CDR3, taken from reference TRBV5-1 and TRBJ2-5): KAGVTQTPRYLIKTRGQQVTLSCSPISGHRSVSWYQQTPGQGLQFLFEYFSETQRNKGNFPGRFSGRQFSNSRSEMNVSTLELGDSALYLCASSLLVGETQYFGPGTRLLVL.

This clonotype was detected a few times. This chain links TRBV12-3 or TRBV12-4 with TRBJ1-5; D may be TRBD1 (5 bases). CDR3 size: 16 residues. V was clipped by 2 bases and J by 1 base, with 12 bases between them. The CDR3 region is CASSLKGIGSNQPQHF. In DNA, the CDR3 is TGTGCCAGCAGTTTAAAGGGGATAGGAAGCAATCAGCCCCAGCATTTT.

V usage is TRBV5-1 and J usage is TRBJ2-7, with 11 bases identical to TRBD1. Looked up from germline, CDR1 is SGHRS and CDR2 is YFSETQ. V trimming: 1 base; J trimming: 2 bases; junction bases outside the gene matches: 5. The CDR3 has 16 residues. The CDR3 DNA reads TGCGCCAGCAGCTTGTCCCGGGACAGGGGGACCTACGAGCAGTACTTC. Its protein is CASSLSRDRGTYEQYF.

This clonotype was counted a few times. CDR3 nucleotide sequence: TGCAGCGTTGGATTGGGGGGAAACTATGGCTACACCTTC. It specifies CSVGLGGNYGYTF. The chain combines TRBV29-1 with TRBJ1-2; a possible D gene is TRBD1 (5 bases). Per germline, CDR1 SQVTM and CDR2 ANQGSEA. This CDR3 is built from 13 residues. V was clipped by 4 bases and J by 2 bases, with 11 bases between them.

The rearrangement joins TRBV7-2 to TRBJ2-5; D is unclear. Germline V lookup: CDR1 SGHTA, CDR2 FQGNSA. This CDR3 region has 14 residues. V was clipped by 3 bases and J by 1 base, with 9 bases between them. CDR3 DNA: TGTGCCAGCAGCTTTGTTAGGGCCCAAGAGACCCAGTACTTC. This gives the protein CASSFVRAQETQYF.

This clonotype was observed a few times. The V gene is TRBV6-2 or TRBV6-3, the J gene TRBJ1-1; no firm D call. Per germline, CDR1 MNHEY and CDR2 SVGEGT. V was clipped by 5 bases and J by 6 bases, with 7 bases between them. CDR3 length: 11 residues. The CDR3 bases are TGTGCCAGCAGTATCTATGCTGAAGCTTTCTTT. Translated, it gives CASSIYAEAFF.

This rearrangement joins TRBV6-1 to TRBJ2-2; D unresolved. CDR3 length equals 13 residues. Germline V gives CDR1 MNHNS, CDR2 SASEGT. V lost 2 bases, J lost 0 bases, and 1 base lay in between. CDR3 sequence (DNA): TGTGCCAGCAGTGAACCGAACACCGGGGAGCTGTTTTTT. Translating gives CASSEPNTGELFF.

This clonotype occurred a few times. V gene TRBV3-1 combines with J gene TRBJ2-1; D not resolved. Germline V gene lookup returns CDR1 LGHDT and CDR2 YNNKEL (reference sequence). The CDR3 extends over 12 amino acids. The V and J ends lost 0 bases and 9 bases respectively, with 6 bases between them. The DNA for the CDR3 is TGTGCCAGCAGCCAAGATACCCGTGAGCAGTTCTTC. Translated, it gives CASSQDTREQFF.

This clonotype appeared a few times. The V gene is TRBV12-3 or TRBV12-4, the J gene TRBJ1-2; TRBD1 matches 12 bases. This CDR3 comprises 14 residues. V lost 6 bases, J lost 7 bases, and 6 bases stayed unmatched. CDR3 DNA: TGTGCCAGCAGCCTGGGACAGGGGGCGCGTGGCTACACCTTC. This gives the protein CASSLGQGARGYTF.

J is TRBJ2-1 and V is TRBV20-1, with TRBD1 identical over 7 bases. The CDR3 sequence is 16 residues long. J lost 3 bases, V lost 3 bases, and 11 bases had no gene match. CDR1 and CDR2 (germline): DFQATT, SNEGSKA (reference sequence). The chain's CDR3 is CSASGTDSKNYNEQFF. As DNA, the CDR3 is TGCAGTGCTAGTGGGACAGACTCAAAAAACTACAATGAGCAGTTCTTC.